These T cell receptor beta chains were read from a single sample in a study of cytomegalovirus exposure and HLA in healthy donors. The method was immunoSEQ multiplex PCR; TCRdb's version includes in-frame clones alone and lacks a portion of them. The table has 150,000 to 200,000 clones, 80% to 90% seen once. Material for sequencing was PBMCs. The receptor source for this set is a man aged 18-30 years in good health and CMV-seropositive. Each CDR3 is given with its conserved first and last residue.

cdr3_aa: CASTQNRGGYTF
j_call: TRBJ1-2
v_call: TRBV6-5

cdr3_aa: CASSAGSETQYF
j_call: TRBJ2-5
v_call: TRBV25-1

cdr3_aa: CATSGGPPGSYNEQFF
j_call: TRBJ2-1
v_call: TRBV15

cdr3_aa: CASSQGAGADYEQYF
j_call: TRBJ2-7
v_call: TRBV4-3

cdr3_aa: CASSETGTNTQYF
j_call: TRBJ2-3
v_call: TRBV6-4

cdr3_aa: CASSKSGGATYEQYF
j_call: TRBJ2-7
v_call: TRBV7-9

cdr3_aa: CASSYSLVGAEAFF
j_call: TRBJ1-1
v_call: TRBV6-5

cdr3_aa: CASADGGPQHF
j_call: TRBJ1-5
v_call: TRBV7-2

cdr3_aa: CASSPGTAVNEKLFF
j_call: TRBJ1-4
v_call: TRBV9

cdr3_aa: CASSLRQTSKSHGYTF
j_call: TRBJ1-2
v_call: TRBV13

cdr3_aa: CASSLYTANTEAFF
j_call: TRBJ1-1
v_call: TRBV7-8

cdr3_aa: CASSHQGTEAFF
j_call: TRBJ1-1
v_call: TRBV7-9

cdr3_aa: CASSRDPSSYEQYF
j_call: TRBJ2-7
v_call: TRBV14

cdr3_aa: CAWTSGGGAGDEQYF
j_call: NA
v_call: TRBV30

cdr3_aa: CASSQVEPGGKRPQHF
j_call: TRBJ1-5
v_call: TRBV4-1

cdr3_aa: CASSSRGASTDTQYF
j_call: TRBJ2-3
v_call: TRBV6-5

cdr3_aa: CASSVASGEETQYF
j_call: TRBJ2-5
v_call: TRBV9

cdr3_aa: CATSRDQGEQYF
j_call: NA
v_call: TRBV15

cdr3_aa: CASSQDWDRAYEQYF
j_call: TRBJ2-7
v_call: TRBV4-3

cdr3_aa: CASSLAPGSLDYGYTF
j_call: TRBJ1-2
v_call: TRBV7-9

cdr3_aa: CASTIRDSYEQYF
j_call: TRBJ2-7
v_call: TRBV2

cdr3_aa: CASSQDRGEDTQYF
j_call: TRBJ2-3
v_call: TRBV7-8

cdr3_aa: CASSPRQGNTEAFF
j_call: TRBJ1-1
v_call: TRBV4-2

cdr3_aa: CASSGSTGVGAEAFF
j_call: TRBJ1-1
v_call: TRBV5-1

cdr3_aa: CASSLGDFTTGELFF
j_call: TRBJ2-2
v_call: TRBV5-1

cdr3_aa: CASSWGLAGGPGNEQFF
j_call: TRBJ2-1
v_call: TRBV13

cdr3_aa: CASSLDRVHEQYF
j_call: TRBJ2-7
v_call: TRBV5-6

cdr3_aa: CASSYGGDSYEQYF
j_call: TRBJ2-7
v_call: TRBV6-6

cdr3_aa: CAWSRGAIVQTSYEQYF
j_call: TRBJ2-7
v_call: TRBV30

cdr3_aa: CASSPGGSGQPQHF
j_call: TRBJ1-5
v_call: TRBV2

cdr3_aa: CASSLAGSEAFF
j_call: TRBJ1-1
v_call: TRBV5-1

cdr3_aa: CASGLQGGHEQYF
j_call: NA
v_call: TRBV12-5

cdr3_aa: CASREPTGFQETQYF
j_call: TRBJ2-5
v_call: TRBV25-1

cdr3_aa: CATSELAGDLYEQYF
j_call: TRBJ2-7
v_call: TRBV15

cdr3_aa: CASGSSRDRGRNEQYF
j_call: TRBJ2-7
v_call: TRBV12-5

cdr3_aa: CATSRGRTGNTEAFF
j_call: TRBJ1-1
v_call: TRBV15

cdr3_aa: CASSKPCLGANEKLFF
j_call: TRBJ1-4
v_call: TRBV21-1

cdr3_aa: CASSLTGDSEAFF
j_call: TRBJ1-1
v_call: TRBV18

cdr3_aa: CASSGDRKQETQYF
j_call: TRBJ2-5
v_call: TRBV9

cdr3_aa: CASSLMTGGYEKLFF
j_call: TRBJ1-4
v_call: TRBV7-7

cdr3_aa: CASRSFLAGARRRTQYF
j_call: TRBJ2-5
v_call: TRBV2

cdr3_aa: CASSEGTGGRGTEAFF
j_call: TRBJ1-1
v_call: TRBV2

cdr3_aa: CASSPSRYEQYF
j_call: TRBJ2-7
v_call: TRBV27

cdr3_aa: CASSPGDTNYEQYF
j_call: TRBJ2-7
v_call: TRBV18

cdr3_aa: CASRYSSGVSYEQYF
j_call: TRBJ2-7
v_call: TRBV2

cdr3_aa: CASSIYGTGGTEAFF
j_call: TRBJ1-1
v_call: TRBV19

cdr3_aa: CASWRQGKYF
j_call: TRBJ2-4
v_call: TRBV10-1

cdr3_aa: CASRGLVYEQYF
j_call: TRBJ2-7
v_call: TRBV28

cdr3_aa: CASTGTPNTEAFF
j_call: TRBJ1-1
v_call: TRBV30

cdr3_aa: CASSQDIRTEAFF
j_call: TRBJ1-1
v_call: TRBV4-3

cdr3_aa: CASSFGLGAPGMNTEAFF
j_call: TRBJ1-1
v_call: TRBV5-1

cdr3_aa: CAWSSSSNQPQHF
j_call: TRBJ1-5
v_call: TRBV30

cdr3_aa: CAWGQGKGRGSILNSPLHF
j_call: TRBJ1-6
v_call: TRBV30

cdr3_aa: CASSSHSIRRDRRNYGYTF
j_call: TRBJ1-2
v_call: TRBV5-6

cdr3_aa: CASSTPTSGSYNEQFF
j_call: TRBJ2-1
v_call: TRBV5-1

cdr3_aa: CASTRDRPTGELFF
j_call: TRBJ2-2
v_call: TRBV19

cdr3_aa: CATPRGAEEKLFF
j_call: TRBJ1-4
v_call: TRBV19